The clone carrying this T cell receptor (beta chain) was recorded at least ten times. Its antigen is unknown. This CDR3 spans 14 amino acids. This sample is part of a study of blood T cells in healthy people across ages. Study results and caveats: Higher naive T cell percentage went strongly together with higher TCR beta diversity. Diversity estimated from one million T cells was considered an underestimate. Unknown CMV status may confound age-related changes in expanded clones.

Researchers isolated at least 6.5 million PBMCs per sample. Alongside a J-beta primer mix, a sample-barcoded 5' primer served in a second PCR lasting 7 to 11 cycles. TCRdb re-called the 5' RACE reads with MiXCR, one entry per CDR3 protein. The repertoire holds approximately 700,000 distinct CDR3 sequences, with approximately 29% as singletons. The V and J genes are TRBV21-1 and TRBJ2-7; the table assigns TRBD1, which was not confirmed against the DNA. TRBV21-1 is tagged as a pseudogene. The sequenced sample consisted of blood. The clonotype was recovered from a woman at least 80 years old in good health. In nucleotides, the CDR3 is TGTGCCAGCAGAAAGGGGGCGATCACCTACGAGCAGTACTTC. It is translated as CASRKGAITYEQYF.